This T cell receptor (beta chain) was sequenced during a study of spatial heterogeneity in lung cancer. This clonotype has only a few counts. Its antigen is still unknown. This beta chain lies outside the target of a library built for alpha chains; its clone size means little. Study results and caveats: The study found that expanded intratumoral alpha and beta TCR counts tracked tumor mutation counts. Ubiquitous nonsynonymous mutations were tracked by counts of ubiquitous expanded TCRs, and regional ones by counts of regional expanded TCRs.

The time point here: sample taken at primary tumor resection. Researchers sequenced whole RNA taken from tumor, nontumor lung or frozen PBMC without sorting. TCRdb processed the 5' RACE reads anew with MiXCR; each CDR3 protein has one entry. The sample yields about 14,000 distinct CDR3 sequences, about 6% seen once. Germline V gene data show CDR1 as SGHRS and CDR2 as YFSETQ. CDR3 length: 13 residues. V dropped 8 bases and J dropped 5 bases, with 17 bases sitting between them. The clonotype originates from a female donor with early-stage non-small cell lung cancer. Sequences were derived from lung tumor tissue, sampled at surgery. The chain joins TRBV5-1 to TRBJ2-7, with a possible D match to TRBD1 (5 bases). The CDR3 loop is CASAWAGSDEQYF. Here the CDR3 DNA reads TGCGCCAGTGCCTGGGCAGGGTCAGACGAGCAGTACTTC.